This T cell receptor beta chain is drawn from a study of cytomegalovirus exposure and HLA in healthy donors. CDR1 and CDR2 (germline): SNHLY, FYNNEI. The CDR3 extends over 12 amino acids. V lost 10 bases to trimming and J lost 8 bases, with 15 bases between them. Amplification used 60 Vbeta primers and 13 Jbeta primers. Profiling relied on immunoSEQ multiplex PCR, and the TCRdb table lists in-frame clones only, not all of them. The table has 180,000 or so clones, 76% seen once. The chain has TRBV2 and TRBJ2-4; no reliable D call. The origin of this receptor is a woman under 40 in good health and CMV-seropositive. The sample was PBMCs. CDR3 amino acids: CATALEVDIQYF. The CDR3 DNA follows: TGTGCCACCGCGCTTGAAGTGGACATTCAGTACTTC.